This T cell receptor (beta chain) was sequenced for a study of T cells in localized non-small cell lung cancer. Whole-study findings and limits: Appearances in adjacent lung were noted for a median 57 of the top 100 tumor clones. Multi-region tumor sequencing was not done, so intratumor heterogeneity could not be excluded.

Sequenced by immunoSEQ multiplex PCR; TCRdb stores in-frame clones only, minus some. The sample yields 1,200 or so clones, roughly a quarter seen once. Samples of adjacent lung lacking atypia were obtained no closer than 2 cm to the tumor margin. In regard to this clone: Its antigen is unidentified.

This TCR was recovered from a man aged 35-69 years with stage I lung adenocarcinoma. The specimen comprised normal lung tissue next to the tumor, sampled before any cancer treatment.

CDR3 sequence (DNA): TGTGCCAGCAGTCCCACAACTCCCCCCTACGAGCAGTACTTC. Amino acid sequence: CASSPTTPPYEQYF. V is TRBV28 and J is TRBJ2-7, with unresolved D. CDR1 is MDHEN and CDR2 is SYDVKM in the germline V gene. V was shortened by 5 bases and J by 2 bases, with 13 bases between the two germline ends. The length of the CDR3 is 14 residues.